This T cell receptor (beta chain) came from a study of T cells in Graves' hyperthyroidism and ophthalmopathy. On the study more broadly: At the time of initial diagnosis and before any treatment, peripheral blood was collected.

The CDR3 loop spans 12 amino acids. Trimming pared 10 bases from V and 1 base from J, leaving 9 bases between. The V gene's germline CDR1 is MDHEN and CDR2 SYDVKM. This clonotype was seen at least ten times. Its cognate antigen is unknown. Study observations and caveats: Appearing also in blood were most of the thyroid clonotypes expanded above 0.001. Before onset, by a median of around six months, the model predicted ophthalmopathy.

TCR beta CDR3 region amplification was performed from RNA transcripts. Researchers ran a first-round RT-PCR on the TCR CDR3 using the HTBI primer set. TCRdb re-analysed the multiplex PCR reads in MiXCR, keeping a single row per CDR3 protein. The sample holds 300,000 to 400,000 distinct CDR3 sequences, about 14% seen once. The receptor's source is a woman in her 30s with Graves' ophthalmopathy. The chain links TRBV28 to TRBJ2-3; D is unresolved. The sequenced material came from blood. The CDR3 reads CATIGGTDTQYF. Written as DNA, the CDR3 is TGTGCCACGATCGGTGGCACAGATACGCAGTATTTT. Based on the CDR3 plus reference TRBV28 and TRBJ2-3, the full variable domain is DVKVTQSSRYLVKRTGEKVFLECVQDMDHENMFWYRQDPGLGLRLIYFSYDVKMKEKGDIPEGYSVSREKKERFSLILESASTNQTSMYLCATIGGTDTQYFGPGTRLTVL.